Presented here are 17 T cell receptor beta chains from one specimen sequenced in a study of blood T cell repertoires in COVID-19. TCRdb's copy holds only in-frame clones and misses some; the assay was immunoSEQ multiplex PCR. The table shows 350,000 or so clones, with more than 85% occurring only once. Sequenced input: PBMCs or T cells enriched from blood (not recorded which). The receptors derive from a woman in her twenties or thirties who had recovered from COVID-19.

The CDR3 reads CASSSSPAKNIQYF. The CDR3 DNA reads TGCGCCAGCAGTTCCTCTCCGGCCAAAAACATTCAGTACTTC. This chain connects TRBV5-1 to TRBJ2-4; no clear D gene. Germline CDR1 reads SGHRS; CDR2 reads YFSETQ. V lost 5 bases, J lost 1 base, and 10 bases lay in between. This CDR3 is 14 amino acids long.

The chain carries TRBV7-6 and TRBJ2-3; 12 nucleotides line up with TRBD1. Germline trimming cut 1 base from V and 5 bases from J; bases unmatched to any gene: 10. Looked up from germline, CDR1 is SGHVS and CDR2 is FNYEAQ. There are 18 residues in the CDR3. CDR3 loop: CASSLGSWGTGGGDTQYF. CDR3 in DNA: TGTGCCAGCAGCTTAGGAAGCTGGGGGACAGGGGGCGGAGATACGCAGTATTTT.

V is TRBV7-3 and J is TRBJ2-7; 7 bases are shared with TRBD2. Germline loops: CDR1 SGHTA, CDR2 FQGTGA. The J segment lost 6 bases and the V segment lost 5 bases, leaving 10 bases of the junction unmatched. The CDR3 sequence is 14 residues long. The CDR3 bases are TGTGCCAGCAGCCCCCGCGGGAGTTCCGGCGAGCAGTACTTC. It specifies CASSPRGSSGEQYF.

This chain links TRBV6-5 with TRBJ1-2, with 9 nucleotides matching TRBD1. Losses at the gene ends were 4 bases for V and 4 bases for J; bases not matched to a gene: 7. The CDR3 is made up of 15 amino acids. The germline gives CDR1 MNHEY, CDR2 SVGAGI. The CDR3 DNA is TGTGCCAGCAGTTCGTCCCCGACAGGGGGCTATGGCTACACCTTC. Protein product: CASSSSPTGGYGYTF.

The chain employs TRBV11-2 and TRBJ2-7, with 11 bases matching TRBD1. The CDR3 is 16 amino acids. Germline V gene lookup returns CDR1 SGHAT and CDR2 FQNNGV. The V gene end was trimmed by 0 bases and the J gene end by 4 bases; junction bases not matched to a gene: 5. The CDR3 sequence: CASSLDPGTGGYEQYF. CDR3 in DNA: TGTGCCAGCAGCTTAGATCCCGGGACAGGGGGGTACGAGCAGTACTTC.

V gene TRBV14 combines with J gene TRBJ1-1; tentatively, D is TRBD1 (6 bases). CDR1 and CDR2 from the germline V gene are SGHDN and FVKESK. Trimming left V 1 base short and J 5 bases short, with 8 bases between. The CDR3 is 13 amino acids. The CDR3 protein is CASSQAGVTEAFF. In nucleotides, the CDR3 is TGTGCCAGCAGCCAAGCAGGGGTTACTGAAGCTTTCTTT.

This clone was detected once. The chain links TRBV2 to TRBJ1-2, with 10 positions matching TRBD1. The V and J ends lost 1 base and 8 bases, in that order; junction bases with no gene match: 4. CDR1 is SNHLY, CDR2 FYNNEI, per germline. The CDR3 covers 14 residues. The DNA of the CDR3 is TGTGCCAGCAGTGAAGGGGGACAGGGGATCGGCTACACCTTC. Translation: CASSEGGQGIGYTF.

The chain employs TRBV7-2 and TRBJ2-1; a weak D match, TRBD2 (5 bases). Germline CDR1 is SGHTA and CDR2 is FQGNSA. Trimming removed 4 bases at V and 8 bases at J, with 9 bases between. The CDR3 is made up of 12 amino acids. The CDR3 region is CASSSRGYEQFF. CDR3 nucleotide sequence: TGTGCCAGCAGCTCCCGCGGGTATGAGCAGTTCTTC.

CDR3 sequence (DNA): TGTGCCAGCAGGCCAGGGGGTCTATCCACCATATATTTT. This encodes CASRPGGLSTIYF. The V gene is TRBV28, the J gene TRBJ1-3; 7 positions match TRBD1. Germline values: CDR1 MDHEN, CDR2 SYDVKM. The V segment lost 6 bases and the J segment 9 bases; nucleotides outside the gene matches: 8. This CDR3 comprises 13 residues.

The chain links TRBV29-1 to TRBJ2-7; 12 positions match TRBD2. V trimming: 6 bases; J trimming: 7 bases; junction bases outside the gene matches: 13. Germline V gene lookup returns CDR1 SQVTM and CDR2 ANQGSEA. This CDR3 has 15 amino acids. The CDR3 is CSVPSLAGGPGEQYF. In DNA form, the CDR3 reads TGCAGCGTCCCTTCTCTAGCGGGAGGGCCAGGGGAGCAGTACTTC.

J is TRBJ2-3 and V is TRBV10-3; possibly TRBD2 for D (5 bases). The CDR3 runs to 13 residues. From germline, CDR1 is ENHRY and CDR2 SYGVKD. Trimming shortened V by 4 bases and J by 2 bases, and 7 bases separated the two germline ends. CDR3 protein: CAISGGDTDTQYF. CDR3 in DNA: TGTGCCATCAGTGGGGGAGACACAGATACGCAGTATTTT.

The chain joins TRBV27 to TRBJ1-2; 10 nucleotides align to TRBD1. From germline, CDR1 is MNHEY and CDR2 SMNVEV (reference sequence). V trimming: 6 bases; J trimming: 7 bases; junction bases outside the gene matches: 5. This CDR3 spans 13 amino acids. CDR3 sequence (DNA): TGTGCCAGCAGGAGACAGGGGGCTGGTGGCTACACCTTC. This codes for CASRRQGAGGYTF.

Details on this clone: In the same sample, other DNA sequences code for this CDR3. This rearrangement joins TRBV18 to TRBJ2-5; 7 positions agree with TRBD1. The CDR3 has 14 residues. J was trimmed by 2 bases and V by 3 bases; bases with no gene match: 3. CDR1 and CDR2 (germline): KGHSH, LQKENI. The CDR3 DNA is TGTGCCAGCTCACCTAGGGACAGTCAAGAGACCCAGTACTTC. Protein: CASSPRDSQETQYF. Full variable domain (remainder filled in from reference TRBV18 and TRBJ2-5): NAGVMQNPRHLVRRRGQEARLRCSPMKGHSHVYWYRQLPEEGLKFMVYLQKENIIDESGMPKERFSAEFPKEGPSILRIQQVVRGDSAAYFCASSPRDSQETQYFGPGTRLLVL.

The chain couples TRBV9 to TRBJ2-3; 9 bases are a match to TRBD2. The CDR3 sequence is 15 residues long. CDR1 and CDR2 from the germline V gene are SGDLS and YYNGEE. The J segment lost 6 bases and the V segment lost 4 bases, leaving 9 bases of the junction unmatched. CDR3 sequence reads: CASSHLAGPRDTQYF. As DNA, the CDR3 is TGTGCCAGCAGCCATCTAGCGGGACCTCGGGATACGCAGTATTTT.

CDR3 region: CASSYQQGRSYNEQFF. The CDR3 DNA sequence: TGTGCCAGCAGCTACCAACAGGGGAGGTCCTACAATGAGCAGTTCTTC. This chain links TRBV7-9 with TRBJ2-1; D is perhaps TRBD1 (7 bases). Germline CDR1 SEHNR, CDR2 FQNEAQ (reference sequence). The CDR3 length is 16 residues. Between the trimmed V and J ends, which lost 4 bases and 1 base, there was a span of 14 bases.

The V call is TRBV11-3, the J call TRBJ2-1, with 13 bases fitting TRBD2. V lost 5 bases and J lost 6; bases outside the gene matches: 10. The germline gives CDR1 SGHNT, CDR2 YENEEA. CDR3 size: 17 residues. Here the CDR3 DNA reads TGTGCCAGCAGCAAAGGACTAGCGGGAGCCCTGGGCAATGAGCAGTTCTTC. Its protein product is CASSKGLAGALGNEQFF.

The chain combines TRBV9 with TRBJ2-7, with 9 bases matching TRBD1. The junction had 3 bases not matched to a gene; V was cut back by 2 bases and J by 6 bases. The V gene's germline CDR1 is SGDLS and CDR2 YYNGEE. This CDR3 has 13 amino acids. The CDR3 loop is CASSVGQGGEQYF. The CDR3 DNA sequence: TGTGCCAGCAGCGTGGGACAGGGAGGCGAGCAGTACTTC.